These 21 T cell receptor beta chains were sequenced from one sample in a study of blood T cell repertoires in COVID-19. The protocol was immunoSEQ multiplex PCR, while the TCRdb copy is restricted to in-frame clones and leaves out a portion. The table includes 50,000 to 75,000 clones, more than 85% detected once. Sequenced sample: peripheral blood. These receptors came from a man older than 75 in a cohort sampled during active COVID-19.

CDR3 protein: CASKSDGNTEAFF. In DNA, the CDR3 is TGCGCCAGCAAGAGTGATGGGAACACTGAAGCTTTCTTT. The gene calls are TRBV5-1 and TRBJ1-1, with D unclear. Between the trimmed V and J ends, which lost 6 bases and 1 base, there was a span of 10 bases. The V gene's germline CDR1 is SGHRS and CDR2 YFSETQ. This CDR3 contains 13 residues.

This sequence joins TRBV9 and TRBJ2-1, with a possible D match to TRBD2 (6 bases). V lost 4 bases and J lost 0, with 14 bases in between. Germline assignment: CDR1 SGDLS and CDR2 YYNGEE. The CDR3 sequence is 16 residues long. This CDR3 reads CASSQLGDFSYNEQFF. The CDR3 nucleotides read TGTGCCAGCAGCCAACTAGGGGACTTCTCCTACAATGAGCAGTTCTTC.

This rearrangement joins TRBV4-2 to TRBJ1-4, with 9 bases matching TRBD1. The J segment lost 5 bases and the V segment lost 6 bases, leaving 7 bases of the junction unmatched. The CDR3 has 15 amino acids. The germline gives CDR1 LGHNA, CDR2 YNFKEQ. The CDR3 sequence is CASSRDGTGNEKLFF. The CDR3 region has the DNA TGTGCCAGCAGTCGCGACGGGACAGGGAATGAAAAACTGTTTTTT.

This clone occurred a few times. V is TRBV30 and J is TRBJ1-2; 7 bases fit TRBD1. After removal of 5 bases from V and 8 bases from J, the junction contained 17 bases not matched to a gene. This CDR3 contains 15 residues. Per germline, CDR1 GTSNPN and CDR2 SVGIG (reference sequence). The CDR3 DNA is TGTGCCTGGGGGATTGAGGGGGCGAATTTTAGGGGCTACACCTTC. Translating gives CAWGIEGANFRGYTF.

V usage is TRBV27 and J usage is TRBJ1-1, with unresolved D. Deletions cut 3 bases from V and 1 base from J, with 6 bases between. The CDR3 has 13 amino acids. CDR1 and CDR2 from the germline V gene are MNHEY and SMNVEV (reference sequence). Here the CDR3 reads CASSLRGNTEAFF. CDR3 DNA sequence: TGTGCCAGCAGTTTGAGAGGGAACACTGAAGCTTTCTTT.

This chain links TRBV18 with TRBJ2-7, with no clear D. This CDR3 is built from 14 residues. V lost 5 bases, J lost 0 bases, and 11 bases lay in between. The germline gives CDR1 KGHSH, CDR2 LQKENI. In DNA, the CDR3 is TGTGCCAGCTCAACCGGGTCGGGCTCCTACGAGCAGTACTTC. It codes for CASSTGSGSYEQYF.

The chain uses TRBV11-3 and TRBJ2-7; 7 bases agree with TRBD1. The germline CDR1 and CDR2 sequences are SGHNT and YENEEA. Trimming cost V 5 bases and J 5 bases; bases outside gene matches: 9. The CDR3 covers 14 residues. The CDR3 loop is CASSTRQGIHEQYF. The CDR3 nucleotides read TGTGCCAGCAGCACCAGACAGGGAATCCACGAGCAGTACTTC.

This clone was seen a handful of times. CDR3 region: CASSLFGDNQPQHF. The CDR3 bases are TGTGCCAGCAGCTTGTTTGGAGACAATCAGCCCCAGCATTTT. The J gene is TRBJ1-5, the V gene TRBV5-4; D is unclear. The germline V gene encodes CDR1 SGHNT and CDR2 YYREEE (reference sequence). The CDR3 spans 14 residues. Trimming removed 1 base from V and 3 bases from J, with 8 bases in between.

The V gene is TRBV6-5, the J gene TRBJ2-1, with D tentatively TRBD1 (5 bases). The ends were cut back, 6 bases at V and 12 bases at J, with 18 bases in the middle. The CDR3 consists of 13 residues. The germline V gene has CDR1 MNHEY and CDR2 SVGAGI. The CDR3 is CASRYDQGLVQFF. In DNA, the CDR3 is TGTGCCAGCAGATATGACCAGGGTCTAGTGCAGTTCTTC.

The chain employs TRBV2 and TRBJ1-4; 8 bases map to TRBD1. Germline loops: CDR1 SNHLY, CDR2 FYNNEI. The trim removed 3 bases at V and 3 bases at J, leaving 3 bases unmatched. The CDR3 has 15 amino acids. The CDR3 region is CASSETGVANEKLFF. CDR3 nucleotides: TGTGCCAGCAGTGAGACAGGGGTGGCTAATGAAAAACTGTTTTTT. The complete variable domain, with remaining parts taken from reference TRBV2 and TRBJ1-4, reads EPEVTQTPSHQVTQMGQEVILRCVPISNHLYFYWYRQILGQKVEFLVSFYNNEISEKSEIFDDQFSVERPDGSNFTLKIRSTKLEDSAMYFCASSETGVANEKLFFGSGTQLSVL.

The CDR3 DNA reads as TGTGCCAGCAGTGGAAGGGGGTCAGATCAGCCCCAGCATTTT. Translated: CASSGRGSDQPQHF. This chain links TRBV2 with TRBJ1-5; possible D gene TRBD1, 6 bases. Trimming stripped 4 bases from V and 5 bases from J, with 12 bases between. The germline V gene encodes CDR1 SNHLY and CDR2 FYNNEI. CDR3 length equals 14 residues.

Note on this clone: One end of the junction does not line up with germline, which may come from a read error. The CDR3 DNA reads as TGTGCCAGCAGAGAAGGGAGCTCCTATAATTCACCCCTCCACTTT. Translating gives CASREGSSYNSPLHF. The gene calls are TRBV2 and TRBJ1-6; D ambiguous. This CDR3 has 15 residues. Germline CDR1 is SNHLY and CDR2 is FYNNEI.

In its sample, this clone was seen once. The gene calls are TRBV6-8 and TRBJ2-1; 7 nucleotides line up with TRBD2. The CDR3 is 14 amino acids. J gave up 5 bases and V 2 bases, and 3 bases lay outside the gene matches. Germline values: CDR1 MNHGY, CDR2 SAAAGT. The CDR3 region has the DNA TGTGCCAGCAGTTACGCGGGAGATCACAATGAGCAGTTCTTC. Amino acid sequence: CASSYAGDHNEQFF.

This chain links TRBV7-2 with TRBJ1-1; possible D gene TRBD1, 5 bases. The germline V gene has CDR1 SGHTA and CDR2 FQGNSA. The V gene lost 5 bases and the J gene lost 5 bases, with 12 bases spanning the gap. This CDR3 spans 13 amino acids. CDR3: CASSPQGVTEAFF. The CDR3 nucleotides are TGTGCCAGCAGCCCCCAGGGTGTTACTGAAGCTTTCTTT.

This clone was observed a single time. The rearrangement links TRBV30 to TRBJ2-3; tentative D call: TRBD2 (7 bases). The V gene lost 5 bases and the J gene lost 8 bases, with 23 bases spanning the gap. Looked up from germline, CDR1 is GTSNPN and CDR2 is SVGIG (reference sequence). This CDR3 comprises 15 residues. The CDR3 nucleotides read TGTGCCTGGGTTGGATACAGGGTGAGGGAGGGTACGCAGTATTTT. Amino acid sequence: CAWVGYRVREGTQYF.

The chain joins TRBV11-2 to TRBJ1-3; no reliable D call. Trimming shortened V by 3 bases and J by 0 bases, and 9 bases separated the two germline ends. Germline V gene sequence: CDR1 SGHAT, CDR2 FQNNGV. CDR3 length: 15 residues. Written as DNA, the CDR3 is TGTGCCAGCAGCTTCTCGACTGGCTCTGGAAACACCATATATTTT. This translates into CASSFSTGSGNTIYF.

The chain combines TRBV18 with TRBJ1-1; D call uncertain. CDR1 and CDR2 from the germline V gene are KGHSH and LQKENI. The CDR3 length is 14 residues. V gave up 3 bases and J gave up 7 bases, with 15 bases separating them. The CDR3 DNA reads as TGTGCCAGCTCACCGGGCCGGGGTGAGGGTGAAGCTTTCTTT. This encodes CASSPGRGEGEAFF.

The V and J genes are TRBV3-1 (or the pseudogene TRBV3-2) and TRBJ2-1, with 7 bases fitting TRBD2. From germline, CDR1 is LGHDT and CDR2 YNNKEL (reference sequence). V shed 7 bases, J shed 0 bases, and the junction held 6 bases outside the gene matches. This CDR3 region has 15 residues. In nucleotides, the CDR3 is TGTGCCAGCAACTTGGGGGGGGGCTCCTACAATGAGCAGTTCTTC. Its translation: CASNLGGGSYNEQFF.

V usage is TRBV29-1 and J usage is TRBJ1-1; perhaps TRBD1 as D (5 bases). The germline CDR1 and CDR2 sequences are SQVTM and ANQGSEA. Deletions cut 7 bases from V and 0 bases from J, with 12 bases between. The CDR3 is 13 residues long. This chain's CDR3 is CSAQQDVNTEAFF. The CDR3 DNA sequence: TGCAGCGCTCAACAGGACGTGAACACTGAAGCTTTCTTT.

The V and J genes are TRBV27 and TRBJ1-1, with a weak D call TRBD1 (5 bases). Germline lookup yields CDR1 MNHEY and CDR2 SMNVEV (reference sequence). This CDR3 is 14 amino acids long. V dropped 6 bases and J dropped 2 bases, with 13 bases sitting between them. For the CDR3, the DNA is TGTGCCAGCAGACCTGGGGGGGTTAACACTGAAGCTTTCTTT. It is translated as CASRPGGVNTEAFF.

As regards this clone: The same CDR3 can be traced to other DNA sequences in this sample. The chain joins TRBV30 to TRBJ1-2; 10 bases are a match to TRBD1. The length of the CDR3 is 14 residues. Germline CDR1 GTSNPN, CDR2 SVGIG (reference sequence). Losses at the gene ends were 0 bases for V and 2 bases for J; bases not matched to a gene: 0. For the CDR3, the DNA is TGTGCCTGGAGTGTGGGACAGGGGAACTATGGCTACACCTTC. Its protein product is CAWSVGQGNYGYTF.